This T cell receptor (beta chain) was obtained from a study of blood T cell repertoires in COVID-19 (dated by TCRdb to between 2020 and 2021). About the investigation overall: Samples covering the acute and convalescent phases of COVID-19 were provided by collaborators in the United States, Italy and Spain. The prospective study material was composed of cDNA or gDNA derived from T cells, B-cell-depleted T cells, or PBMCs. Deeply sampled blood TCRbeta repertoires from subjects exposed to, actively infected with, or recovered from COVID-19 were included in the dataset. The repertoires were released in a freely available public database meant as a resource for research on the immune response to SARS-CoV-2. The samples were drawn from the first 160 participants of the ongoing ImmuneRACE study and from 1,254 subjects provided by 6 global collaborators. The sample metadata nearly always contained a de-identified subject ID, COVID-19 status, age in years and sex. Where HLA class I and class II types were available, the types were taken from metadata supplied by the sample provider, not from assay-based typing. The research as a whole found: How much clinical and demographic metadata was included differed by source and by participant, and the metadata was provided uncurated.

Remarks on this clone: Its antigen has not been determined. One base away there is no much larger clone; base qualities are not given.

Whole blood was collected in K2EDTA tubes by collaborating institutions according to the institutions' own protocols. For TCRbeta analysis, collaborators shipped samples in one of three forms: frozen whole blood, isolated PBMCs, or DNA extracted from either of those sample types. The immunoSEQ Assay, a bias-controlled multiplex PCR, was used to amplify TCRbeta CDR3 regions from genomic DNA. On the authors' methods: The number of nucleated cells in each sample was estimated by amplification of reference gene primers within the assay. To quantify the absolute abundance of each unique TCRbeta CDR3 rearrangement, sequence reads were collapsed and filtered. For each sample, productive Simpson clonality was calculated by taking the square root of Simpson's diversity index across productive rearrangements. This is the immuneACCESS table as TCRdb keeps it, with only in-frame sequences that have V and J called. A part of the clones is gone; compared with another copy, unresolved V genes explain less than half, and the rest is unexplained. D and trimming come from the DNA, and the V and J calls and clone size come from that table. Recorded for this sample are approximately 180,000 clones; over 75% of them occurred a single time. Of the sample, 0.45% to 0.65% falls within the top ten clones.

The CDR3, cysteine through phenylalanine, is 12 amino acids long. The retained sequence is limited to the CDR3, 36 bases, with the frame set at the first base. The junction shows trimming of 1 base on V and 3 bases on J, plus 4 bases between the germline ends. The V and J segments used are TRBV12-3 or TRBV12-4 and TRBJ2-7; no D segment can be confidently identified. What was sequenced was peripheral blood. The origin of this receptor is a man aged 50 to 60 with acute or convalescent COVID-19. Read as DNA, the sequence is TGTGCCAGCAGTTTAGACAGCTACGAGCAGTACTTC. Translated, it reads CASSLDSYEQYF.